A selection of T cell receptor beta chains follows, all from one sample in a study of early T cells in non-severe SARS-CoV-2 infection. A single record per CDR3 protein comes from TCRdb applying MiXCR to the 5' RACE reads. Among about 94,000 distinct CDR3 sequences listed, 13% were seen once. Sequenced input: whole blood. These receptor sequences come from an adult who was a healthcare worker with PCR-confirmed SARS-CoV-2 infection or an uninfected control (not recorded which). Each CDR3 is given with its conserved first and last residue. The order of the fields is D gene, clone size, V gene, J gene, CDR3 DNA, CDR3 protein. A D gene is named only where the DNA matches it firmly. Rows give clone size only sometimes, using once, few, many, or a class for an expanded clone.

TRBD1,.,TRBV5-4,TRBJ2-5,TGTGCCAGCAGCTTGGGGGACAGGGGGCTCGAGACCCAGTACTTC,CASSLGDRGLETQYF
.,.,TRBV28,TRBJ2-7,TGTGACAGCAGTTTAATCCCGGGGGCGGGCGAGCAGTACTTC,CDSSLIPGAGEQYF
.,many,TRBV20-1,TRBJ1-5,TGCAGTGCTAGATTTGGCGGGGCCAATCAGCCCCAGCATTTT,CSARFGGANQPQHF
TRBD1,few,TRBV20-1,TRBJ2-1,TGCAGTGCTAGAGCCATACAGGGGGGCATGTCTGGTGAGCAGTTCTTC,CSARAIQGGMSGEQFF
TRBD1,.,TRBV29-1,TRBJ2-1,TGCAGCGTTGGGGGGACAGGGGTTTGGTTCTTC,CSVGGTGVWFF
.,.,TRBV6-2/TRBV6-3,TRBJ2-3,TGTGCCAGCATCACAGGCTTTTGTGGGGGGGCGAGAGATACGCAGTATTTT,CASITGFCGGARDTQYF
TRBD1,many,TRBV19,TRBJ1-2,TGTGCCAGTAGTCCGACAGGGGGACAGCATAACTATGGCTACACCTTC,CASSPTGGQHNYGYTF
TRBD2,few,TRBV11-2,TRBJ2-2,TGTGCCAGCAGCCGACGACGAGGACTAGCGGGGGGTCAGAACACCGGGGAGCTGTTTTTT,CASSRRRGLAGGQNTGELFF
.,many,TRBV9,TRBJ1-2,TGTGCCAGCAGCGTAGCAGAAGGGGGATTTGGTGGCTACACCTTC,CASSVAEGGFGGYTF
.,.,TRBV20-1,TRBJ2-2,TGCAGTGCTAGAGATTGGTCAGGGCTCACCGGGGAGCTGTTTTTT,CSARDWSGLTGELFF
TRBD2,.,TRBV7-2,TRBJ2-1,TGTGCCAGCAGCTTAGGGTCTAGCGGGGTTTATGAGCAGTTCTTC,CASSLGSSGVYEQFF
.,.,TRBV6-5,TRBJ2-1,TGTGCCAGCACCAGGAGCGGAAACAGCCTCTCCTACAATGAGCAGTTCTTC,CASTRSGNSLSYNEQFF
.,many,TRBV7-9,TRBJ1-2,TGTGCCAGCAGCCGTGGGGCACAGTACTATGGCTACACCTTC,CASSRGAQYYGYTF
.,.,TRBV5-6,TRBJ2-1,TGTGCCAGCAGCCTCTCCCCAGAGGGTCGGCAGTTCTTC,CASSLSPEGRQFF
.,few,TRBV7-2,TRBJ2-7,TGTGCCAGCAGCGCAGGGCCCTACGAGCAGTACTTC,CASSAGPYEQYF
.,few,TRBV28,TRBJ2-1,TGTGCCAGCAGCACGGACCACACCTACAATGAGCAGTTCTTC,CASSTDHTYNEQFF
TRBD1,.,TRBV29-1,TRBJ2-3,TGCAGCGTTATTACAGGGGGCGCAGATACGCAGTATTTT,CSVITGGADTQYF
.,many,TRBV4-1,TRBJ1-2,TGCGCCAGCAGCCAAGGGTTGGACCCAGGGGCGTATGGCTACACCTTC,CASSQGLDPGAYGYTF
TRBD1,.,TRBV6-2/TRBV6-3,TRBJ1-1,TGTGCCAGCAGTTACCGGTTGACAGGGAGCACTGAAGCTTTCTTT,CASSYRLTGSTEAFF
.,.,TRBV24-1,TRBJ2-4,TGTGCCACCAGTGATACCAGCGGGTACGGAATTCAGTACTTC,CATSDTSGYGIQYF
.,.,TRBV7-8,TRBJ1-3,TGTGCCAGCAGCTTCGGCCTCTCTGGAAACACCATATATTTT,CASSFGLSGNTIYF
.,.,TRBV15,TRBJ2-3,TGTGCCACCAGCAGACGCGCTACAGGGAACACAGATACGCAGTATTTT,CATSRRATGNTDTQYF
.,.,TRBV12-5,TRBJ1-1,TGTGCTAGTGGTTTGGGACATCAGGGAAAAGCTTTCTTT,CASGLGHQGKAFF
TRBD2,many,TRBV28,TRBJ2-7,TGTGCCAGCAGTTCCCTAGCGGGGGTAACCTACGAGCAGTACTTC,CASSSLAGVTYEQYF
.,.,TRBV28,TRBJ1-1,TGTGCCAGCAGTCAGCTACCCAGGAACACTGAAGCTTTCTTT,CASSQLPRNTEAFF
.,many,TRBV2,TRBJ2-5,TGTGCCAGCAACTATGTCAACCTAGAGACCCAGTACTTC,CASNYVNLETQYF
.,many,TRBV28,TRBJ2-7,TGTGCCAGCAGTTTATTTAGACTCTCTACAGGCTACGAGCAGTACTTC,CASSLFRLSTGYEQYF
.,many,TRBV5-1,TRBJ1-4,TGCGCCAGCAGTCCCGGCAGGGCTAATGAAAAACTGTTTTTT,CASSPGRANEKLFF
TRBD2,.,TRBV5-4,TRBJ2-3,TGTGTCAGCAGCCCAGGGACTAGCGGGGCTCCAGATACGCAGTATTTT,CVSSPGTSGAPDTQYF
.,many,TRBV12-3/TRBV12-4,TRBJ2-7,TGTGCCAGCAGTTTAGGGCTATACGAGCAGTACTTC,CASSLGLYEQYF
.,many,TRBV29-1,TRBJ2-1,TGCAGCGTTGAATCAATGCCTAGCTCCTACAATGAGCAGTTCTTC,CSVESMPSSYNEQFF
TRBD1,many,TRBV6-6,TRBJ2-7,TGTGCCAGCAGTTACGGGACAGGGATCTACGAGCAGTACTTC,CASSYGTGIYEQYF
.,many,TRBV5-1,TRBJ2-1,TGCGCCAGCAGCTTGCCCTATAGCTCCTACAATGAGCAGTTCTTC,CASSLPYSSYNEQFF
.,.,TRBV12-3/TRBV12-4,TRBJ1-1,TGTGCCAGCAGTTCCAGACAGGTAGGGTCTGAAGCTTTCTTT,CASSSRQVGSEAFF
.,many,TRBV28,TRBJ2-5,TGTGCCAGCAGTTTCCAAAAAGGAAGGCAGCCACAAGAGACCCAGTACTTC,CASSFQKGRQPQETQYF